Here is one T cell receptor (beta chain) with its context. This specimen belongs to a study of technical replicates of blood from a handful of donors. Libraries were prepared by immunoSEQ multiplex PCR; TCRdb keeps only in-frame clonotypes and omits some of them. Here the sample spans around 93,000 clones, 95% being singletons. This receptor was obtained from a human donor in good health. The sample taken for sequencing was T cells isolated from PBMCs.

The CDR3 loop reads CAWSGYRGRSNEKLFF. The CDR3 bases are TGTGCCTGGAGTGGGTACAGGGGGCGATCTAATGAAAAACTGTTTTTT. This sequence joins TRBV30 and TRBJ1-4; 9 bases match TRBD1. The ends lost 1 base at V and 3 bases at J; junction bases unmatched: 6. This CDR3 has 16 amino acids. Germline values: CDR1 GTSNPN, CDR2 SVGIG (reference sequence). Variable domain in full (rest from reference TRBV30 and TRBJ1-4): SQTIHQWPATLVQPVGSPLSLECTVEGTSNPNLYWYRQAAGRGLQLLFYSVGIGQISSEVPQNLSASRPQDRQFILSSKKLLLSDSGFYLCAWSGYRGRSNEKLFFGSGTQLSVL.